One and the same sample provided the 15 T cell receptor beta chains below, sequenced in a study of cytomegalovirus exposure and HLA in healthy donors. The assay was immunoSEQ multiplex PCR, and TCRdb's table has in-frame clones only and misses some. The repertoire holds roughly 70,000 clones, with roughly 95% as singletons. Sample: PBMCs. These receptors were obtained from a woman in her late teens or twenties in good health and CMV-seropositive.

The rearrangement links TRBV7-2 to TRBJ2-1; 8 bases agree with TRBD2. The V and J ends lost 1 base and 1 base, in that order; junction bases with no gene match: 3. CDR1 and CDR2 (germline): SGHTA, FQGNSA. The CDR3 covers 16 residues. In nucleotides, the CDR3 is TGTGCCAGCAGCTTAGTTGGGACTAGGTCCTACAATGAGCAGTTCTTC. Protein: CASSLVGTRSYNEQFF.

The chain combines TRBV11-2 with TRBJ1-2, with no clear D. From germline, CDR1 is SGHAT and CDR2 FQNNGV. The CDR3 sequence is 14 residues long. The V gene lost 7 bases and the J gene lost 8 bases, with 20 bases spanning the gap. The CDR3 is CASKVVPRRGGYTF. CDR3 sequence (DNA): TGTGCCAGCAAAGTGGTACCCAGAAGAGGCGGCTACACCTTC.

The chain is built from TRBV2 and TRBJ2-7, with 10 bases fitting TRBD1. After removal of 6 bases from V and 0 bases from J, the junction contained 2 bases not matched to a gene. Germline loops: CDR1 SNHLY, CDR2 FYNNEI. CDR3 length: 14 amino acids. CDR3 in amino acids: CASRGQGSSYEQYF. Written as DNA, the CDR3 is TGTGCCAGCAGGGGACAGGGGAGCTCCTACGAGCAGTACTTC. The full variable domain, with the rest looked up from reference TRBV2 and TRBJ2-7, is EPEVTQTPSHQVTQMGQEVILRCVPISNHLYFYWYRQILGQKVEFLVSFYNNEISEKSEIFDDQFSVERPDGSNFTLKIRSTKLEDSAMYFCASRGQGSSYEQYFGPGTRLTVT.

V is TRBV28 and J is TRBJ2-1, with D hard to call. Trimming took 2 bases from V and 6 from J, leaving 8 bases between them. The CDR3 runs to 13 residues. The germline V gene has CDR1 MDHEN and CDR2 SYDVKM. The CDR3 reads CASSLGGPNEQFF. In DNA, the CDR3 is TGTGCCAGCAGTTTAGGTGGGCCCAATGAGCAGTTCTTC.

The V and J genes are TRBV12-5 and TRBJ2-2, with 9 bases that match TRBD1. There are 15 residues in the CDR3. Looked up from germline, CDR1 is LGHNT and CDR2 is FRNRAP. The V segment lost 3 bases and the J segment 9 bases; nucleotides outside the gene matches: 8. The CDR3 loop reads CASGFWGTGSRELFF. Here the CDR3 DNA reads TGTGCTAGTGGTTTTTGGGGGACAGGGTCCCGGGAGCTGTTTTTT.

The CDR3, as DNA: TGTGCCAGCAGCCCCCGAACCTCTAGCGAGAGTACGTTCGAGCAGTACTTC. Protein: CASSPRTSSESTFEQYF. J is TRBJ2-7 and V is TRBV7-8; tentatively, D is TRBD2 (6 bases). The CDR3 is 17 amino acids. Germline CDR1 and CDR2: SGHVS and FQNEAQ. Between the trimmed V and J ends, which lost 5 bases and 6 bases, there was a span of 26 bases.

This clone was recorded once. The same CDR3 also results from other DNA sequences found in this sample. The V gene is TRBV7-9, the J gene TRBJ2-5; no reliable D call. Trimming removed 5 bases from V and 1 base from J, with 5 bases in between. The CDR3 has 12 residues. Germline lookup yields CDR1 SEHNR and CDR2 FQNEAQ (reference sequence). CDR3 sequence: CASSSLQETQYF. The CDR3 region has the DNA TGTGCCAGCAGCAGCCTCCAAGAGACCCAGTACTTC.

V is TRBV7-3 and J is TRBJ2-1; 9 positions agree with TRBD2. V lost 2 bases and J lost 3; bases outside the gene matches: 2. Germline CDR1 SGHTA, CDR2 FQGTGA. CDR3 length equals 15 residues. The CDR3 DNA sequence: TGTGCCAGCAGCTTAGCGGGGGGGAACTACAATGAGCAGTTCTTC. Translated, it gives CASSLAGGNYNEQFF.

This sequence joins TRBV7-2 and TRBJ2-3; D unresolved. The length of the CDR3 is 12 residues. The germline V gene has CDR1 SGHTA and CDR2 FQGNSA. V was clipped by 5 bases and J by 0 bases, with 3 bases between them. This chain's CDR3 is CASSLSTDTQYF. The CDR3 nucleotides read TGTGCCAGCAGCCTCAGCACAGATACGCAGTATTTT.

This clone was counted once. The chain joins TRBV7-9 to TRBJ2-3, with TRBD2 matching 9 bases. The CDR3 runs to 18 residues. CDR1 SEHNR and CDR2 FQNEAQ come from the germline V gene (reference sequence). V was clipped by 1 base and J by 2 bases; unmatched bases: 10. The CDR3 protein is CASSLVGASGIVTDTQYF. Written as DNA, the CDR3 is TGTGCCAGCAGCTTAGTAGGCGCTAGCGGGATCGTCACAGATACGCAGTATTTT.

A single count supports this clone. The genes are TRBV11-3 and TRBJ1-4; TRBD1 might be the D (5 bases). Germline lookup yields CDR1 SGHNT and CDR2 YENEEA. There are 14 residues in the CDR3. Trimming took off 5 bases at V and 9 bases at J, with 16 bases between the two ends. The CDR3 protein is CASSAGTGGQKLFF. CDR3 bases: TGTGCCAGCAGCGCAGGGACCGGAGGGCAAAAACTGTTTTTT.

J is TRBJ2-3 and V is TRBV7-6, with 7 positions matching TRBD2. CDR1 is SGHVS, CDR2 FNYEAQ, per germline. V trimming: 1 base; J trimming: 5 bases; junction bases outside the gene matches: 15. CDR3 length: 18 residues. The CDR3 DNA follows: TGTGCCAGCAGCTTAGGAGGGGCTAGCGGTCCCAGGGTAGATACGCAGTATTTT. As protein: CASSLGGASGPRVDTQYF.

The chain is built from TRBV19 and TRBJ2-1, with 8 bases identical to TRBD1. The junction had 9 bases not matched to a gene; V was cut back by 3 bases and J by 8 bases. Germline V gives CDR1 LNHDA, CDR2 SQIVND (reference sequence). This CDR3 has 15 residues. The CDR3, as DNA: TGTGCCAGTAGTATCAGGAGACAGGGGTGGTATGAGCAGTTCTTC. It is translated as CASSIRRQGWYEQFF.

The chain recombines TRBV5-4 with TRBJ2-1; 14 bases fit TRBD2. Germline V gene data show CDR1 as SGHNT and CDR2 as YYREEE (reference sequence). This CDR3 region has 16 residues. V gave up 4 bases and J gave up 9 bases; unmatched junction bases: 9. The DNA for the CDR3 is TGTGCCAGCAGCCCGGGACTAGCGGGAGTTTCAGGTGAGCAGTTCTTC. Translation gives CASSPGLAGVSGEQFF.

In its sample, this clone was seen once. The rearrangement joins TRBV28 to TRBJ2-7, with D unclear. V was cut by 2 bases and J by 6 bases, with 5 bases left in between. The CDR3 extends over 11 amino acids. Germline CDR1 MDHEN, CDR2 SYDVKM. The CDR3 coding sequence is TGTGCCAGCAGTTTAATCTCCGAGCAGTACTTC. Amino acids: CASSLISEQYF.